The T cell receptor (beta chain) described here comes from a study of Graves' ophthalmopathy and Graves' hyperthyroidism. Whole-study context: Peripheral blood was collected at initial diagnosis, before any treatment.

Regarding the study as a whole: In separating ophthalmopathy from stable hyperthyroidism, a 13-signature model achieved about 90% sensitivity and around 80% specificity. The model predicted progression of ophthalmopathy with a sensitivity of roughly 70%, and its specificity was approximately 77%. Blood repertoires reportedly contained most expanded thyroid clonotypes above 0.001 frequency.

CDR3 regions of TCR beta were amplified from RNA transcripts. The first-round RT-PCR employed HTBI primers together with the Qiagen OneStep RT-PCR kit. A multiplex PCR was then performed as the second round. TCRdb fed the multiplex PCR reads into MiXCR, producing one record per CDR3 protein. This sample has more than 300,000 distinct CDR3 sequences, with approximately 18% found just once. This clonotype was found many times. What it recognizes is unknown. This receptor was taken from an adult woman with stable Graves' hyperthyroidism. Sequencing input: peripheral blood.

The CDR3 here is CSASEGAGQETQYF. The CDR3 coding sequence is TGCAGCGCCAGTGAGGGAGCCGGCCAAGAGACCCAGTACTTC. J is TRBJ2-5 and V is TRBV29-1; D may be TRBD2 (5 bases). The CDR3 is 14 amino acids. The germline V gene has CDR1 SQVTM and CDR2 ANQGSEA. Trimming pared 7 bases from V and 1 base from J, leaving 16 bases between.